This T cell receptor beta chain stems from a study of monozygotic twins with cystic fibrosis. Germline V gene lookup returns CDR1 SNHLY and CDR2 FYNNEI. V lost 8 bases and J lost 0, with 14 bases in between. CDR3 length equals 15 residues. About this clone itself: The antigen is unknown.

Study-wide results and limits: Median Simpson clonality of approximately 0.0091 suggested naive T cells predominated. Unrelated CF individuals shared fewer identical clonotypes than monozygotic CF twins. J usage was most co-twin-similar in 8 of 16 pairs, V in 13. Shared CDR3 numbers were not associated with age, concordance or severity.

Method: immunoSEQ multiplex PCR; TCRdb's copy keeps in-frame clones and lacks some. The table records approximately 20,000 clones, about 90% of them present only once. The sequencing input was blood. The chain employs TRBV2 and TRBJ1-5; D gene unclear. The receptor was derived from a girl aged 2-15 years with cystic fibrosis. CDR3 region: CASRSGLNSNQPQHF. The CDR3 DNA sequence: TGTGCCAGCCGTTCGGGCCTCAATAGCAATCAGCCCCAGCATTTT.